This T cell receptor beta chain is drawn from a study of read filtering for tumor transcriptome and immune sequencing. Bone marrow was sampled from every patient at the time of active disease. From 300 to 450 ng of RNA, a library with molecular barcoded alpha/delta and beta/gamma adaptors was made. TCRdb re-derived calls from the reads in MiXCR, one entry per CDR3 protein. The table lists about 63,000 distinct CDR3 sequences, approximately 15% of them singletons. This clonotype was seen repeatedly, ten times or more. The antigen remains unidentified. The CDR3 length is 18 residues. Germline V CDR1 and CDR2: DFQATT, SNEGSKA (reference sequence). Trimming cost V 4 bases and J 6 bases, with 28 bases left between them. Study-level findings and limits: Single-read clonotypes: around 81% of IR-seq clonotypes (around 4% of reads), roughly 70% of RNA-seq clonotypes (approximately 49% of reads). Compared with RNA-seq, IR-seq gave much higher clonotype depth and reliability.

The TCR sequence derives from a donor at least 40 years old with multiple myeloma. The chain combines TRBV20-1 with TRBJ2-1, with D unresolved. The sequencing input was a population of CD138-negative cells sorted from bone marrow. The CDR3 DNA reads as TGCAGTGCTAAACCCCCCCTCCACTTAGCCGGGCTCGGCAATGAGCAGTTCTTC. This sequence encodes CSAKPPLHLAGLGNEQFF.